The 15 T cell receptor beta chains given below trace back to one sample, sequenced in a study of T cell repertoires in cytomegalovirus infection (dated by TCRdb to the late 2010s). The treatment or condition label of this sample denotes: in vitro stimulation with specific CMV peptide epitopes to enrich CMV-specific T cells. These receptors lack a known antigen. TCRdb records Illumina HiSeq 1500 as the sequencer. TCRdb reanalyzed the raw reads on its own, using fastp at Q25 for trimming and MiXCR for clone calling, and kept in-frame beta chains. Each entry merges the rows of one CDR3 protein and shows their most common DNA and genes. The sample data list about 890,000 distinct CDR3 sequences, and approximately 32% of these were observed just once. Roughly 12% of the sample rests with the top ten. The material sequenced was cultured CD8+ T cells from PBMCs, taken from culture after CMV antigen stimulation. These receptors originate from a human donor in good health (CMV status not recorded). Some clones in this sample may be carry-over from other donors' samples.

This chain links TRBV12-3 or TRBV12-4 with TRBJ2-7; tentatively, D is TRBD2 (5 bases). Trimming stripped 6 bases from V and 5 bases from J, with 17 bases between. The CDR3 loop spans 14 amino acids. The CDR3: CASSSDGVDNEQYF. The CDR3 nucleotides are TGTGCCAGCAGCTCCGACGGGGTCGACAACGAGCAGTACTTC.

This chain connects TRBV6-2 or TRBV6-3 to TRBJ1-3; TRBD1 matches at 8 bases. The germline gives CDR1 MNHEY, CDR2 SVGEGT. There are 14 residues in the CDR3. V was clipped by 10 bases and J by 2 bases; unmatched bases: 7. Here the CDR3 DNA reads TGTGCCACCTCGGACAGGGCAACTGGAAACACCATATATTTT. Amino acid sequence: CATSDRATGNTIYF.

The chain employs TRBV28 and TRBJ2-1; D is unclear. V was shortened by 6 bases and J by 4 bases, with 19 bases between the two germline ends. Germline CDR1 is MDHEN and CDR2 is SYDVKM. This CDR3 contains 16 residues. CDR3 nucleotides: TGTGCCAGCAGATCTTTCCAACAGTCGCCGTACAATGAGCAGTTCTTC. The encoded protein is CASRSFQQSPYNEQFF.

The CDR3 here is CASSQTSGPEQFF. CDR3 in DNA: TGTGCCAGCAGCCAAACTAGCGGGCCGGAGCAGTTCTTC. This chain connects TRBV7-9 to TRBJ2-1, with TRBD2 matching 9 bases. The CDR3 contains 13 residues. Germline loops: CDR1 SEHNR, CDR2 FQNEAQ (reference sequence). The V segment lost 5 bases and the J segment 10 bases; nucleotides outside the gene matches: 6.

This chain uses TRBV3-1 with TRBJ2-1; D gene uncertain. The CDR3 has 12 residues. Germline lookup yields CDR1 LGHDT and CDR2 YNNKEL (reference sequence). V lost 8 bases, J lost 6 bases, and 11 bases lay in between. The CDR3 nucleotides are TGTGCCAGCGAGTCCGAGGTCAATGAGCAGTTCTTC. It translates to CASESEVNEQFF.

Only a few counts were recorded for this clonotype. The chain employs TRBV12-3 or TRBV12-4 and TRBJ2-7, with TRBD2 matching 10 bases. V was clipped by 7 bases and J by 6 bases; unmatched bases: 15. The CDR3 has 16 amino acids. The CDR3 region is CASIFGGAGGPGEQYV. The CDR3 nucleotides read TGTGCCAGCATCTTTGGTGGAGCGGGGGGGCCTGGCGAGCAGTACGTC.

J is TRBJ1-1 and V is TRBV19; perhaps TRBD1 as D (5 bases). Germline loops: CDR1 LNHDA, CDR2 SQIVND (reference sequence). Trimming stripped 1 base from V and 0 bases from J, with 15 bases between. This CDR3 comprises 17 residues. The CDR3 spells CASSIVEGTVMNTEAFF. DNA for the CDR3: TGTGCCAGTAGTATAGTAGAGGGGACGGTTATGAACACTGAAGCTTTCTTT.

The V and J genes are TRBV11-3 and TRBJ2-1; 7 bases line up with TRBD2. Germline CDR1 SGHNT, CDR2 YENEEA. The CDR3 totals 13 residues. J was trimmed by 6 bases and V by 8 bases; bases with no gene match: 7. The CDR3 loop reads CASGRGFSNEQFF. The CDR3, as DNA: TGTGCCAGCGGGCGGGGGTTCTCCAATGAGCAGTTCTTC.

Many counts were recorded for this clonotype. The V gene is TRBV7-3, the J gene TRBJ2-1; possible D gene TRBD2, 6 bases. The V end lost 6 bases, the J end lost 1 base, and 13 bases lay between the germline ends. The V gene's germline CDR1 is SGHTA and CDR2 FQGTGA. The CDR3 is made up of 15 amino acids. CDR3 in amino acids: CASSLGAGSYNEQFF. In DNA form, the CDR3 reads TGTGCCAGCAGTTTGGGTGCGGGATCCTACAATGAGCAGTTCTTC.

For this clonotype: A far larger clone is off by one base, so a read error is likely. The chain employs TRBV7-6 and TRBJ2-7, with D hard to call. This CDR3 has 12 amino acids. Trimming removed 8 bases from V and 2 bases from J, with 10 bases in between. Looked up from germline, CDR1 is SGHVS and CDR2 is FNYEAQ. This CDR3 is CASGSGPYEQYF. The CDR3 region has the DNA TGTGCCAGCGGCTCTGGGCCCTACGAGCAGTACTTC.

This clonotype was seen more than once but under ten times. V is TRBV20-1 and J is TRBJ1-6; no reliable D call. This CDR3 is 16 amino acids long. The germline V and J ends were trimmed by 1 base and 10 bases, with 20 bases remaining between them. The germline V gene encodes CDR1 DFQATT and CDR2 SNEGSKA (reference sequence). The CDR3 is CSARGTRASLESPLHF. For the CDR3, the DNA is TGCAGTGCTAGAGGGACGAGGGCAAGTCTAGAGTCACCCCTCCACTTT.

The V call is TRBV2, the J call TRBJ2-5; the D gene is possibly TRBD2 (6 bases). V was clipped by 3 bases and J by 5 bases, with 13 bases between them. This CDR3 spans 14 amino acids. The germline gives CDR1 SNHLY, CDR2 FYNNEI. CDR3 nucleotides: TGTGCCAGCAGTGACCCGGGGGTGGAGGAGACCCAGTACTTC. Protein: CASSDPGVEETQYF.

The rearrangement uses TRBV13 and TRBJ1-2; D gene ambiguous. The CDR3 covers 15 residues. V lost 0 bases and J 5 bases, leaving 13 bases between the germline ends. The germline CDR1 and CDR2 sequences are PRHDT and FYEKMQ (reference sequence). CDR3 amino acids: CASSLGSGYGYGYTF. CDR3 sequence (DNA): TGTGCCAGCAGCTTAGGCTCCGGTTATGGGTATGGCTACACCTTC.

V usage is TRBV4-1 and J usage is TRBJ1-2; tentatively, D is TRBD1 (5 bases). Germline V gene lookup returns CDR1 MGHRA and CDR2 YSYEKL. Trimming pared 1 base from V and 7 bases from J, leaving 13 bases between. The length of the CDR3 is 14 residues. The CDR3 sequence: CASSQGFPGVGYTF. The CDR3 DNA follows: TGCGCCAGCAGCCAAGGCTTCCCGGGGGTTGGCTACACCTTC.

The sample holds a few counts of this clonotype. The chain combines TRBV7-9 with TRBJ2-7; 12 nucleotides agree with TRBD2. Trimming took 4 bases from V and 7 from J; bases not matched to a gene: 5. In germline, CDR1 is SEHNR, CDR2 FQNEAQ (reference sequence). The CDR3 consists of 14 residues. CDR3 bases: TGTGCCAGCAGCTCGACTAGCGGGGGAGCGGAGCAGTACTTC. Translating it yields CASSSTSGGAEQYF.